These 3 T cell receptor beta chains share one sample of origin, sequenced in a study of T cell responses to AZD1222 COVID-19 vaccine. The assay was immunoSEQ multiplex PCR, and TCRdb's table has in-frame clones only and misses some. This sample has 110,000 to 150,000 clones; about 92% occur once, and the top ten carry more than 8%. Material: peripheral blood, obtained on day 0 of AZD1222 vaccination. These TCRs come from an adult in good health.

The chain uses TRBV30 and TRBJ2-7, with 8 bases aligning to TRBD2. V was clipped by 2 bases and J by 1 base; unmatched bases: 7. Per the germline V gene, CDR1 is GTSNPN and CDR2 is SVGIG (reference sequence). There are 15 residues in the CDR3. CDR3 sequence reads: CAWSPSGGESYEQYF. CDR3 nucleotide sequence: TGTGCCTGGAGTCCTTCGGGGGGGGAGTCCTACGAGCAGTACTTC.

The V gene is TRBV12-3 or TRBV12-4, the J gene TRBJ1-2; 7 bases fit TRBD1. V lost 4 bases, J lost 6 bases, and 5 bases stayed unmatched. This CDR3 has 13 residues. This CDR3 is CASSYRGSHGYTF. The CDR3 nucleotides read TGTGCCAGCAGTTACAGGGGTAGCCATGGCTACACCTTC.

This chain links TRBV5-4 with TRBJ2-3; 8 nucleotides line up with TRBD1. The germline V gene encodes CDR1 SGHNT and CDR2 YYREEE (reference sequence). CDR3 length equals 15 residues. Trimming at V came to 4 bases and at J to 4 bases, leaving 8 bases not matched to a gene. CDR3 nucleotides: TGTGCCAGCAGCGCCGGGACAGGCGTTTCAGATACGCAGTATTTT. This sequence encodes CASSAGTGVSDTQYF.